These T cell receptor beta chains were read from a single sample in a study of blood T cell repertoires in COVID-19. TCRdb's copy holds only in-frame clones and misses some; the assay was immunoSEQ multiplex PCR. In the table there are about 64,000 clones, around 86% of which are singletons. Sequences were obtained from peripheral blood. The receptor source for this set is a human donor in a cohort sampled during active COVID-19. CDR3s include the opening cysteine and the closing phenylalanine or tryptophan. D genes are given only for firm matches. Clone sizes are given selectively: once, few, many, or a class where the clone is expanded.

11	NA	TRBV29-1	NA	TRBJ1-2	TGCAGCGGTGAGAGTTACTATGGCTACACCTTC	CSGESYYGYTF
17	TRBD1	TRBV7-9	NA	TRBJ2-3	TGTGCCAGCAGCCGACCAGGGACAGGGGTCAGCACAGATACGCAGTATTTT	CASSRPGTGVSTDTQYF
13	TRBD2	TRBV10-3	NA	TRBJ2-3	TGTGCCATCACCGAGACTAGCGCAGATACGCAGTATTTT	CAITETSADTQYF
12	NA	TRBV6-6	NA	TRBJ1-1	TGTGCCAGCAGTTATTCAAACACTGAAGCTTTCTTT	CASSYSNTEAFF
14	TRBD1	TRBV6-5	few	TRBJ2-7	TGTGCCAGCAGCCGGGACAGTGAGGTATACGAGCAGTACTTC	CASSRDSEVYEQYF
16	NA	TRBV7-5	few	TRBJ1-6	TGTGTCAGAAGCTTAGCGGCAGGCCCCTATAATTCACCCCTCCACTTT	CVRSLAAGPYNSPLHF
14	NA	TRBV3-1/TRBV3-2	NA	TRBJ1-6	TGTGCCAGCAACCTACAGATAAAGAATTCACCCCTCCACTTT	CASNLQIKNSPLHF
14	NA	TRBV6-6	NA	TRBJ1-3	TGTGCCAGCAGTTCGGGGAAAATTGGAAACACCATATATTTT	CASSSGKIGNTIYF
19	TRBD1	TRBV30	NA	TRBJ2-7	TGTGCCTGGAGTGTCTGGCCGGGACAGGGTGTTTACGGTGGCTACGAGCAGTACTTC	CAWSVWPGQGVYGGYEQYF
15	TRBD1	TRBV19	few	TRBJ1-2	TGTGCCAGTAGTGTCGACAGGGGGCTAGCGGATGGCTACACCTTC	CASSVDRGLADGYTF
13	TRBD1	TRBV6-5	NA	TRBJ2-5	TGTGCCAGCAGCCGGGACAGGGAAGAGACCCAGTACTTC	CASSRDREETQYF
12	TRBD1	TRBV2	NA	TRBJ1-2	TGTGCCAGCAGTACAGGGGTGGGTGGCTACACCTTC	CASSTGVGGYTF
16	NA	TRBV7-2	NA	TRBJ2-5	TGTGCCAGCAGCTTAGTTACGCGTAGTAGTCAAGAGACCCAGTACTTC	CASSLVTRSSQETQYF
15	NA	TRBV27	NA	TRBJ2-7	TGTGCCAGCAGTTTAAGCGCCCTCCGGTCCTACGAGCAGTACTTC	CASSLSALRSYEQYF
15	NA	TRBV5-1	NA	TRBJ1-4	TGCGCCAGCAGCGTAACAGGGCTAAGGGCTGAAAAACTGTTTTTT	CASSVTGLRAEKLFF
15	TRBD2	TRBV5-4	NA	TRBJ2-5	TGTGCCAGCAGCTCTGGACTAGCGGGGGTGGAGACCCAGTACTTC	CASSSGLAGVETQYF
16	TRBD2	TRBV18	NA	TRBJ2-3	TGTGCCAGCTCACAAGTAAGCGGGGGGCTCACAGATACGCAGTATTTT	CASSQVSGGLTDTQYF
11	NA	TRBV2	NA	TRBJ1-1	TGTGCCACCCACAGCAACACTGAAGCTTTCTTT	CATHSNTEAFF
16	NA	TRBV4-2	NA	TRBJ2-6	TGTGCCAGCAGCCAAGATATTAGCTCTGGGGCCAACGTCCTGACTTTC	CASSQDISSGANVLTF
15	TRBD1	TRBV6-6	NA	TRBJ2-3	TGTGCCAGCAGTTACCGGGACAGGGGAACAGATACGCAGTATTTT	CASSYRDRGTDTQYF
15	NA	TRBV12-5	NA	TRBJ1-4	TGTGCTAGGGGGGGCGGGGGCCTGGGTAATGAAAAACTGTTTTTT	CARGGGGLGNEKLFF